These 2 T cell receptor beta chains originate from one sample sequenced in a study of Graves' ophthalmopathy and Graves' hyperthyroidism. Using RNA transcripts, the TCR beta CDR3 regions were amplified. HTBI primers served in a first-round RT-PCR, which a second-round multiplex PCR followed. Each CDR3 protein gets one entry after TCRdb re-called the multiplex PCR reads with MiXCR. The table includes about 400,000 distinct CDR3 sequences, 15% to 19% detected once. Material for sequencing was peripheral blood. The origin of the receptors is a woman aged 18-29 years with stable Graves' hyperthyroidism.

This clonotype was seen repeatedly, ten times or more. In DNA, the CDR3 is TGTGCCAGCAGTTTGTTGTCGGGGGAGTATTCACCCCTCCACTTT. Amino acids: CASSLLSGEYSPLHF. This chain uses TRBV12-3 or TRBV12-4 with TRBJ1-6, with TRBD1 as a possible D gene (5 bases). V was cut by 3 bases and J by 8 bases, with 14 bases left in between. The CDR3 extends over 15 amino acids.

This clonotype appeared many times. The rearrangement joins TRBV6-5 to TRBJ2-7, with D maybe TRBD1 (6 bases). V lost 4 bases and J 5 bases, leaving 24 bases between the germline ends. Germline V gene sequence: CDR1 MNHEY, CDR2 SVGAGI. The CDR3 is 17 amino acids. CDR3 in amino acids: CASSFQGHTPFLNEQYF. CDR3 DNA sequence: TGTGCCAGCAGTTTTCAGGGACATACCCCATTCTTGAACGAGCAGTACTTC.